This T cell receptor (beta chain) was sequenced in a study of T cell repertoires in cytomegalovirus infection. Study details: Used in the study were CMV epitopes, some recently identified and HLA-C-restricted, others well-studied and HLA-B-restricted. Public signatures in TCR beta pointed to CMV infection and matching HLA type. The study, taken as a whole, reports: It was HLA-C-restricted CMV-specific TCR beta clonotypes that dominated the response ex vivo. Cumulative frequency of public TCR beta families picked out carriers of CMV plus the relevant HLA.

Trimming cost V 6 bases and J 2 bases; bases outside gene matches: 12. The CDR3 runs to 16 residues. Worth noting for this clonotype: Antigen: not known.

From the reads, TCRdb called clonotypes with MiXCR, one entry per CDR3 protein. Of 40,000 to 55,000 distinct CDR3 sequences in the sample, under 25% are singletons; the top ten hold about 87%. The source is a human donor in good health (CMV status not recorded). Some clones in this sample may be carry-over from other donors' samples. The sample here was CD8+ T cells from cultured PBMCs, taken from culture after CMV antigen stimulation. V usage is TRBV12-3 or TRBV12-4 and J usage is TRBJ2-7; 8 nucleotides agree with TRBD2. Written as DNA, the CDR3 is TGTGCCAGCAGCTCCTCCCCGGGGGGGGCTGCCTACGAGCAGTACTTC. As protein: CASSSSPGGAAYEQYF.